The sequence of this T cell receptor (beta chain) was determined in a study of identical twins. V lost 5 bases, J lost 0 bases, and 13 bases lay in between. The CDR3 extends over 16 amino acids. CDR1 and CDR2 (germline): SGHVS, FNYEAQ. TCRdb redid the calling of the 5' RACE reads with MiXCR, one entry per CDR3 protein. The data hold around 280,000 distinct CDR3 sequences, with 8% to 9% observed a single time. A few counts support this clonotype. In addition, the sample was reused for a study of yellow fever vaccine responses in identical twins.

The TCR was taken from a woman aged 18 to 35 in good health. Sequencing input: memory (CD45RO+) T cells sorted from blood. The genes are TRBV7-6 and TRBJ1-4; possibly TRBD1 for D (5 bases). CDR3: CASSQGAEATNEKLFF. The DNA of the CDR3 is TGTGCCAGCAGCCAAGGGGCGGAGGCAACTAATGAAAAACTGTTTTTT.